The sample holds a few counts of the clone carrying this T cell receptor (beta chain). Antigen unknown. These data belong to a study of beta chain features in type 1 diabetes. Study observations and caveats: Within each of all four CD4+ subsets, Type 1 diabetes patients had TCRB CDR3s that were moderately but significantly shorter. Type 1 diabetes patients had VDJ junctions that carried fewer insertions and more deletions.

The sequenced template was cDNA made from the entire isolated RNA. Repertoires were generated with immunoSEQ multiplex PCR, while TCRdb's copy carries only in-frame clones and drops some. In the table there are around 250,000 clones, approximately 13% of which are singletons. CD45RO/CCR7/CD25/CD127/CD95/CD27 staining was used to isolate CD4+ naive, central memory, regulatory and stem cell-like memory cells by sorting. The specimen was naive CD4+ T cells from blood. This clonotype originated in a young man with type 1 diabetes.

CDR3 sequence reads: CASRSPAGPQETQYF. For the CDR3, the DNA is TGTGCCAGCAGATCCCCCGCGGGCCCCCAAGAGACCCAGTACTTC. The V and J genes are TRBV28 and TRBJ2-5, with a weak D call TRBD2 (5 bases). V gave up 6 bases and J gave up 1 base, with 15 bases separating them. The CDR3 runs to 15 residues. Germline V CDR1 and CDR2: MDHEN, SYDVKM.